This TCR beta chain is from a study of glioma-infiltrating T cells after dendritic cell vaccination. Generated by immunoSEQ multiplex PCR, the TCRdb table keeps only in-frame clones and is missing some. The sample holds approximately 82,000 clones, around 90% seen once. Overall study results and limits: Few patients contributed both blood and tumor specimens.

About this clone itself: Its specificity is unknown.

PBMC sampling occurred before vaccination, two weeks after the third dose, and at progression. V was pared by 6 bases and J by 8 bases, with 15 bases of the junction left unmatched. Germline V lookup: CDR1 LNHDA, CDR2 SQIVND (reference sequence). The CDR3 runs to 15 residues. The chain employs TRBV19 and TRBJ1-1, with 7 bases aligning to TRBD1. The TCR was taken from a human donor with glioblastoma. Source: blood, taken before dendritic cell vaccination. Here the CDR3 reads CASRGFRDLGQEAFF. CDR3 nucleotides: TGTGCCAGTAGGGGATTTCGGGACCTGGGACAGGAAGCTTTCTTT.